Here is one TCR beta chain with its context. This clonotype was detected many times. What antigen it recognizes has not been identified. Within one base of it there is no much larger clone, and no base qualities were kept. The entry originates in a study of regulatory T cells in long-lasting Graves disease listed by TCRdb under 2021. At the level of the whole study: Newly diagnosed Graves' disease patients had taken antithyroid drugs for less than 3 months. This study used TCR sequencing and RNA sequencing of peripheral blood to compare persistent Graves' disease patients against newly diagnosed Graves' disease patients. The study was conducted in China and was registered as a clinical trial. A total of some 35 samples underwent TCR sequencing: around 13 from persistent and roughly 20 from newly diagnosed Graves' disease patients.

Libraries were constructed by multiplex PCR. Instrument on record: Illumina HiSeq 4000. CDR3 regions were amplified by Arm-PCR with iRepertoire HTBI primers to construct TCR beta libraries. PCR products were gel purified before sequencing. Per the authors' processing: Gene usage analysis of CDR3 amino acid clonotypes used the 60 to 75 TRBV and some 15 TRBJ segments found across samples. COPE and FqMerger were used to merge the filtered high-quality paired reads into contigs. BLAST was used to align contigs to the IMGT TRBV, TRBD and TRBJ reference genes, and CDR3 was defined following IMGT. Clonotypes above 0.1% frequency were classified as highly expanded clones. Shannon entropy served as the measure of repertoire diversity, while the Gini coefficient captured V-J evenness. A clonotype was considered public if more than one individual shared it. The public reads were reprocessed in TCRdb via fastp at Q25 and MiXCR, keeping in-frame beta chains. Under each unique CDR3 protein, matching rows form one entry showing the most common genes and DNA. The V and J calls were not made by the authors but by TCRdb's processing. In this sample the table shows approximately 480,000 distinct CDR3 sequences, roughly 15% of which occur a single time. 9.5% to 15% of the sample belongs to the ten largest clones.

Spanning cysteine to phenylalanine, the CDR3 consists of 11 amino acids. Left in the record is the CDR3 DNA by itself, 33 bases read in frame from the first base. CDR1 SGHRS and CDR2 YFSETQ were looked up in the germline V gene. Between the V and J ends, shortened by 6 bases and 5 bases respectively, the junction contains 6 bases. On the study overall, not on this receptor specifically: Persistent patients shared more public clonotypes among themselves (more than 2,500) than newly diagnosed patients did (about 970). The authors noted that the small sample size was a limitation that may lower accuracy. Persistent Graves' disease patients showed lower TCR Shannon entropy and fewer highly expanded clones than newly diagnosed patients, suggesting clonal expansion. Only peripheral blood was studied, because thyroid tissue, the primary lesion, was inaccessible. Sequencing and analysis were limited to the TCR beta chain. TRBV28, TRBJ1-2 and TRBJ2-5 were preferentially used in persistent disease, while TRBV20-1 and TRBJ2-1 were favored in newly diagnosed disease.

What the time point label conveys for this sample: newly diagnosed GD, antithyroid drugs for less than 3 months. RNA was extracted from PBMCs in TRIzol for both TCR sequencing and RNA sequencing. Graves' disease was diagnosed according to American Thyroid Association guidelines. Recruitment of patients was carried out at an endocrinology department in Xi'an, China. From each patient, about 9 milliliters of peripheral blood was collected into an EDTA anticoagulant tube. PBMCs were isolated by Ficoll Paque Plus density gradient separation without further T cell sorting. An Agilent 2100 Bioanalyzer and agarose gel were used to check RNA quality, and a NanoDrop 2000 was used to measure RNA concentration. The data were also submitted as part of a second study, on T cells in Graves' hyperthyroidism and ophthalmopathy. As noted in the second study: Stable Graves' hyperthyroidism was defined as the absence of progression to ophthalmopathy over 18 months of follow-up. The hyperthyroidism patients were between 18 and 65 years old and newly diagnosed, with a disease duration of less than 2 months. Patients with uncontrolled infections, other autoimmune diseases, pregnancy or lactation were excluded. Diagnoses were established on the basis of clinical symptoms, serum thyroxine and TRAb, thyroid ultrasound, and orbital computed tomography. The TCR CDR3 was subjected to a first round of RT-PCR using the HTBI primer set and the Qiagen OneStep RT-PCR kit. Most expanded thyroid clonotypes (frequency above 0.001) were also detected in blood, suggesting blood repertoires may reflect thyroid immune responses. A model built on a 13 V-J signature distinguished ophthalmopathy from stable hyperthyroidism, reaching approximately 89% sensitivity and 81.08% specificity in cross-validation and 80%/75% in testing. In validation, the model predicted progression to ophthalmopathy a median of about 5.9 months before onset, with about 70% sensitivity and roughly 72% specificity. TCR V-J signatures able to tell the groups apart were searched for in a discovery cohort of 90 to 100 patients, of whom over 40 had Graves' ophthalmopathy and about 60 had stable Graves' hyperthyroidism. An independent validation cohort of around 19 hyperthyroidism patients and about 16 patients who later progressed to ophthalmopathy tested prospective prediction of ophthalmopathy. For training and testing, the 95 to 100 patients in the discovery cohort were randomly divided in a 7:3 ratio. Thyroid tissue and blood T-cell repertoires from several Graves' hyperthyroidism patients were also compared in the study. After blood sampling, hyperthyroidism patients were treated with methimazole at a starting dose of 30 mg daily, and ophthalmopathy patients were treated with high-dose intravenous methylprednisolone. Libraries were constructed in a second round of multiplex PCR, after which size selection and purification were carried out. Sequencing of the libraries was done on an Illumina HiSeq2000 using paired-end 100 bp reads. SOAPnuke was used to process the raw data, throwing out any read that contained adapters or uncalled bases, had a mean Phred below 15, or lacked an exact constant-primer or identifier match. COPE v1.2.5 was used to merge high-quality paired reads, and clonotypes were defined as unique nucleotide sequences. MiTCR v1.1 was used to align clonotypes to the IMGT TRBV, TRBD and TRBJ reference segments. The analysis included only V-J combinations with a frequency above 0.0001, which together covered around 99% of the repertoires. The TCS score was defined as F50 (clonal expansion) divided by E x V (chaos), with BLOSUM62-based TCRdist calculated between CDR3 peptides within each V-J. Welch's t-statistics and random forest reduced around 510 V-J features to 13, which were used in a naive Bayes classifier (R e1071). Sample size was not statistically predetermined, and investigators were not blinded to group allocation. TCR Vbeta CDR3 sequencing of fewer than 150 peripheral blood samples (43 ophthalmopathy, 75 hyperthyroidism and some 17 progressor patients) is reported in the paper.

Recombination connected TRBV5-1 to TRBJ2-1; the D gene cannot be named for sure. The specimen comprised peripheral blood mononuclear cells (PBMCs), sampled at new diagnosis, from a patient treated with antithyroid drugs. The TCR originated in a man between 40 and 49 years old with Graves disease. Donor details come from another sample of the same person, matched by shared clones. The DNA reads as follows: TGCGCCAGCAACGGCAACAATGAGCAGTTCTTC. It translates to CASNGNNEQFF.